The next 14 T cell receptor beta chains were all read from a single sample in a study of radiotherapy plus CTLA-4 blockade in lung cancer. Here immunoSEQ multiplex PCR was the method, and the copy in TCRdb shows in-frame clones only, minus some. The table includes approximately 77,000 clones, about four fifths detected once. The sequenced sample was peripheral blood, obtained from a patient treated with radiotherapy plus ipilimumab. These receptors were obtained from a human donor with non-small cell lung cancer whose response to radiotherapy plus ipilimumab could not be evaluated. Some clones in this sample may be carry-over from other donors' samples.

CDR3 DNA: TGCGCCAGCAGCTGGGAGGGGGGGACTGAAGCTTTCTTT. Translation gives CASSWEGGTEAFF. The chain is built from TRBV5-1 and TRBJ1-1; TRBD1 is a possible D gene (6 bases). Germline loops: CDR1 SGHRS, CDR2 YFSETQ. Trimming removed 3 bases at V and 5 bases at J, with 11 bases between. This CDR3 comprises 13 residues. The full variable domain, in which reference TRBV5-1 and TRBJ1-1 provide the parts outside the CDR3, is KAGVTQTPRYLIKTRGQQVTLSCSPISGHRSVSWYQQTPGQGLQFLFEYFSETQRNKGNFPGRFSGRQFSNSRSEMNVSTLELGDSALYLCASSWEGGTEAFFGQGTRLTVV.

The chain has TRBV28 and TRBJ1-2; unclear D gene. Germline CDR1 and CDR2: MDHEN and SYDVKM. The CDR3 extends over 13 amino acids. Trimming cost V 4 bases and J 6 bases, with 12 bases left between them. The CDR3 here is CASSSGRLNGYTF. The CDR3 DNA reads TGTGCCAGCAGTTCGGGGAGATTGAATGGCTACACCTTC.

This clone was seen once. The rearrangement joins TRBV16 to TRBJ1-3; D remains ambiguous. From germline, CDR1 is KGHSY and CDR2 FQNENV. The CDR3 is made up of 16 amino acids. The V end lost 4 bases, the J end lost 0 bases, and 13 bases lay between the germline ends. The CDR3, as DNA: TGTGCCAGCAGCCTCCGGTCGCGAAGCTCTGGAAACACCATATATTTT. Its protein is CASSLRSRSSGNTIYF.

The V and J genes are TRBV5-1 and TRBJ2-1, with D maybe TRBD2 (5 bases). The CDR3 totals 15 residues. Per germline, CDR1 SGHRS and CDR2 YFSETQ. Trimming pared 4 bases from V and 6 bases from J, leaving 17 bases between. This CDR3 reads CASSLPLAGPNEQFF. For the CDR3, the DNA is TGCGCCAGCAGCCTGCCCCTAGCCGGGCCCAATGAGCAGTTCTTC. Together with reference TRBV5-1 and TRBJ2-1, the CDR3 gives the full variable domain: KAGVTQTPRYLIKTRGQQVTLSCSPISGHRSVSWYQQTPGQGLQFLFEYFSETQRNKGNFPGRFSGRQFSNSRSEMNVSTLELGDSALYLCASSLPLAGPNEQFFGPGTRLTVL.

This chain joins TRBV5-6 and TRBJ2-7, with TRBD1 matching over 8 bases. Germline lookup yields CDR1 SGHDT and CDR2 YYEEEE. This CDR3 region has 18 residues. The trim removed 3 bases at V and 2 bases at J, leaving 16 bases unmatched. The CDR3 reads CASSSPGQVYPGAYEQYF. The CDR3 DNA is TGTGCCAGCAGCTCCCCGGGACAGGTGTACCCTGGGGCCTACGAGCAGTACTTC.

This clone was found once. The chain uses TRBV4-1 and TRBJ1-1; D is unresolved. This CDR3 is built from 13 residues. CDR1 and CDR2 from the germline V gene are MGHRA and YSYEKL. V gave up 1 base and J gave up 2 bases, with 5 bases separating them. CDR3 amino acids: CASSQVSNTEAFF. The DNA for the CDR3 is TGCGCCAGCAGCCAAGTTAGTAACACTGAAGCTTTCTTT.

The chain couples TRBV9 to TRBJ2-5, with 7 bases fitting TRBD1. The J segment lost 2 bases and the V segment lost 0 bases, leaving 4 bases of the junction unmatched. The germline gives CDR1 SGDLS, CDR2 YYNGEE. The length of the CDR3 is 15 residues. CDR3: CASSVGNRGQETQYF. The CDR3 bases are TGTGCCAGCAGCGTAGGGAACAGGGGTCAAGAGACCCAGTACTTC.

V and J are TRBV6-5 and TRBJ1-4; D is perhaps TRBD1 (5 bases). CDR1 MNHEY and CDR2 SVGAGI come from the germline V gene. V lost 7 bases, J lost 4 bases, and 13 bases lay in between. This CDR3 spans 14 amino acids. The CDR3 loop reads CASTERGGNEKLFF. For the CDR3, the DNA is TGTGCCAGCACCGAACGGGGGGGTAATGAAAAACTGTTTTTT.

The chain recombines TRBV2 with TRBJ1-5; TRBD1 matches at 7 bases. Germline-derived CDR1 and CDR2 are SNHLY and FYNNEI. The length of the CDR3 is 14 residues. V dropped 7 bases and J dropped 6; count of bases not matched to a gene: 9. CDR3 amino acids: CASKQGWTGQPQHF. CDR3 in DNA: TGTGCCAGCAAACAGGGATGGACAGGTCAGCCCCAGCATTTT.

The CDR3 bases are TGTGCCAGCAGTGAACAGCGGGGGGACTCCAGAGAGACCCAGTACTTC. Amino acids: CASSEQRGDSRETQYF. The V call is TRBV6-1, the J call TRBJ2-5; TRBD2 matches at 9 bases. V lost 2 bases and J lost 4; bases outside the gene matches: 8. This CDR3 is built from 16 residues. The germline V gene has CDR1 MNHNS and CDR2 SASEGT.

This chain uses TRBV6-6 with TRBJ1-6; D might be TRBD1 (5 bases). The ends were cut back, 2 bases at V and 13 bases at J, with 15 bases in the middle. The CDR3 is made up of 14 amino acids. CDR1 MNHNY and CDR2 SVGAGI come from the germline V gene (reference sequence). The CDR3: CASSYRDFSGPLHF. The CDR3 DNA is TGTGCCAGCAGTTACCGGGACTTCTCGGGCCCCCTCCACTTT.

This chain links TRBV18 with TRBJ2-7; a weak D match, TRBD2 (6 bases). The V gene lost 2 bases and the J gene lost 2 bases, with 10 bases spanning the gap. CDR3 size: 14 residues. CDR1 KGHSH and CDR2 LQKENI come from the germline V gene. CDR3 loop: CASSPGWGAYEQYF. CDR3 nucleotide sequence: TGTGCCAGCTCACCAGGATGGGGGGCCTACGAGCAGTACTTC.

The chain links TRBV5-4 to TRBJ2-5; TRBD1 aligns across 10 bases. The J call may be in error: the DNA end matches TRBJ2-7 better. Per germline, CDR1 SGHNT and CDR2 YYREEE (reference sequence). The CDR3 covers 14 residues. The CDR3 region is CASSVRQGAHEQYF. The CDR3 DNA reads TGTGCCAGCAGCGTTCGACAGGGGGCCCACGAGCAGTACTTC.

The J gene is TRBJ2-1, the V gene TRBV19; TRBD1 aligns across 7 bases. J gave up 5 bases and V 6 bases, and 7 bases lay outside the gene matches. This CDR3 spans 14 amino acids. Per germline, CDR1 LNHDA and CDR2 SQIVND (reference sequence). In nucleotides, the CDR3 is TGTGCCAGTAGGACAGGGTTTGGTAACAATGAGCAGTTCTTC. Translated: CASRTGFGNNEQFF.